This T cell receptor beta chain was found in a study of naive and memory T cell subsets. Study-level findings and limits: A few larger clonotypes appeared in naive repertoires, especially CD8, possibly memory cells re-expressing CD45RA. Diversity fell and Gini index rose from naive through CM, EM, EMRA. Clonotypes are single alpha or beta chains, not paired receptors.

Both TRBC1 and TRBC2 were covered by a beta constant-region primer of two equimolar oligonucleotides. Four rounds of PCR amplified the ligated cDNA using nested alpha and beta constant-region primers plus SP2. TCRdb re-called the UMI-ligation and nested PCR reads with MiXCR, one entry per CDR3 protein. The table lists 90,000 to 120,000 distinct CDR3 sequences, approximately 15% of them singletons. About this clonotype itself: Its antigen is as yet unknown.

The ends were cut back, 3 bases at V and 1 base at J, with 21 bases in the middle. The CDR3 extends over 18 amino acids. In germline, CDR1 is SGHVS, CDR2 FQNEAQ. From the second PCR step, alpha and beta chains were amplified apart. The clonotype originates from a human donor in good health. The chain carries TRBV7-8 and TRBJ2-5, with D perhaps TRBD2 (6 bases). Sequencing was performed on naive CD8+ T cells from blood. CDR3 in DNA: TGTGCCAGCAGCTTGCGGGGATCGGGCCCCTCAGCCCAAGAGACCCAGTACTTC. Residues: CASSLRGSGPSAQETQYF.